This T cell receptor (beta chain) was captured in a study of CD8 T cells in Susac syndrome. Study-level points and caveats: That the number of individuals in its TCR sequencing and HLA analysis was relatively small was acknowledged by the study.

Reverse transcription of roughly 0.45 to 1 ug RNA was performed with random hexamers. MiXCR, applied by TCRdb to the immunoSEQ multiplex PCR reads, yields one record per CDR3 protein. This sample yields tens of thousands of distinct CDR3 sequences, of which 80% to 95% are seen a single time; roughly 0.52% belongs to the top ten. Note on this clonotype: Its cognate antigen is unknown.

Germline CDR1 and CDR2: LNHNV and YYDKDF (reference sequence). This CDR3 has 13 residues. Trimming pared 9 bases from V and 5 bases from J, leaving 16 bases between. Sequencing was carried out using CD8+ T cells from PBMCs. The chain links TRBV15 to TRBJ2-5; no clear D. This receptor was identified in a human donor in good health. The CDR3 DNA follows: TGTGCCACTGGCGTAAGGTCCAGGGAGACCCAGTACTTC. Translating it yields CATGVRSRETQYF.